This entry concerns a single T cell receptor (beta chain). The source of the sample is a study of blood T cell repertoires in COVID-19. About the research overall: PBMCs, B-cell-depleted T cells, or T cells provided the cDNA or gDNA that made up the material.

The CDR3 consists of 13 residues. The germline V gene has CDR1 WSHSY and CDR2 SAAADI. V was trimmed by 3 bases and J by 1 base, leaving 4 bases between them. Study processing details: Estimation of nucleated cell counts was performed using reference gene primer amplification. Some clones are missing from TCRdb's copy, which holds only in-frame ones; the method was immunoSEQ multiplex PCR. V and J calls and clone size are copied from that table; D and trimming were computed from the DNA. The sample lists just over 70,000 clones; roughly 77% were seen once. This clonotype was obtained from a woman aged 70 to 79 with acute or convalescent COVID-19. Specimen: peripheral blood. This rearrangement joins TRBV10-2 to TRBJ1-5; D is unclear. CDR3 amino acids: CASSDLSNQPQHF. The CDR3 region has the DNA TGCGCCAGCAGTGATTTAAGCAATCAGCCCCAGCATTTT.